This is a list of T cell receptor beta chains from one sample in a study of T cell therapy after organ transplantation. The repertoire was sequenced with immunoSEQ multiplex PCR; TCRdb's copy has only in-frame clones and lacks some. This table has about 48,000 clones, about 94% appearing once. These receptors' targets are unknown. The sample here was CD8+ T cells from blood, taken before autologous CMV-specific T cell therapy. The receptors come from a human patient who had received a solid organ transplant and had CMV disease. Each CDR3 is given without its conserved first and last residue.

CDR3 protein: ASTGPNQETQY
V gene: TRBV5-5
J gene: TRBJ2-5

CDR3 protein: ASSLGLNEQF
V gene: TRBV5-8
J gene: TRBJ2-1

CDR3 protein: SVGAGHQETQY
V gene: TRBV29-1
J gene: TRBJ2-5

CDR3 protein: ASSLGLAGVDTQY
V gene: TRBV27
J gene: TRBJ2-3

CDR3 protein: ASSGGAVGDEQY
V gene: TRBV5-6
J gene: TRBJ2-7

CDR3 protein: ASSQVPRSTEAF
V gene: TRBV4-1
J gene: TRBJ1-1

CDR3 protein: ASSLEQGNTDTQY
V gene: TRBV7-9
J gene: TRBJ2-3

CDR3 protein: ASVAAEGSPLH
V gene: TRBV7-9
J gene: TRBJ1-6

CDR3 protein: ASSQGTGNSPLH
V gene: TRBV4-2
J gene: TRBJ1-6

CDR3 protein: ASSQKPDRTYEQY
V gene: TRBV4-1
J gene: TRBJ2-7

CDR3 protein: AWRGRRKETQY
V gene: TRBV30
J gene: TRBJ2-5

CDR3 protein: ASSYSVGGLKEQY
V gene: TRBV6-5
J gene: TRBJ2-7

CDR3 protein: ASSLRQGGGDTQY
V gene: TRBV7-8
J gene: TRBJ2-3

CDR3 protein: ASSPGDSQTYEQY
V gene: TRBV9
J gene: TRBJ2-7

CDR3 protein: ASSPVPGSYEQY
V gene: TRBV18
J gene: TRBJ2-7

CDR3 protein: ASSLGGANQPQH
V gene: TRBV13
J gene: TRBJ1-5

CDR3 protein: ASSRQAGSTDTQY
V gene: TRBV6-4
J gene: TRBJ2-3

CDR3 protein: ASSASGTEYQETQY
V gene: TRBV5-1
J gene: TRBJ2-5

CDR3 protein: ASTTSWDGSRYNEQF
V gene: TRBV9
J gene: TRBJ2-1

CDR3 protein: ASSYAGTEAF
V gene: TRBV6-5
J gene: TRBJ1-1

CDR3 protein: AWSGPWEGMYGSGYT
V gene: TRBV30
J gene: TRBJ1-2

CDR3 protein: ASSLGGYEQY
V gene: TRBV5-6
J gene: TRBJ2-7

CDR3 protein: ASSLVFAYNEQF
V gene: TRBV11-2
J gene: TRBJ2-1

CDR3 protein: ASSLKGDRGGRQETQY
V gene: TRBV27
J gene: TRBJ2-5

CDR3 protein: ASRTWETQY
V gene: TRBV6-6
J gene: TRBJ2-5

CDR3 protein: ASSYGNNEQF
V gene: TRBV5-1
J gene: TRBJ2-1

CDR3 protein: AWSPELTNTGELF
V gene: TRBV30
J gene: TRBJ2-2

CDR3 protein: ASSPGQGAYGYT
V gene: TRBV7-8
J gene: TRBJ1-2

CDR3 protein: ASSIGEGNQPQH
V gene: TRBV19
J gene: TRBJ1-5

CDR3 protein: ASRSGGSPLH
V gene: TRBV5-4
J gene: TRBJ1-6

CDR3 protein: ASSESPNLNSPLH
V gene: TRBV5-6
J gene: TRBJ1-6

CDR3 protein: ASSPTGGHGTQY
V gene: TRBV25-1
J gene: TRBJ2-5

CDR3 protein: ASSSRQAGSGANVLT
V gene: TRBV19
J gene: TRBJ2-6

CDR3 protein: ASSATGVSGNTIY
V gene: TRBV5-8
J gene: TRBJ1-3

CDR3 protein: ASKTQGAQETQY
V gene: TRBV6-5
J gene: TRBJ2-5

CDR3 protein: ASSDWGPGNTEAF
V gene: TRBV2
J gene: TRBJ1-1

CDR3 protein: ASNPYEQY
V gene: TRBV5-8
J gene: TRBJ2-7

CDR3 protein: ASSPSGSRGGEQY
V gene: TRBV7-6
J gene: TRBJ2-7

CDR3 protein: ASSNQLGTGTTNEKLF
V gene: TRBV27
J gene: TRBJ1-4

CDR3 protein: ASSENGYTGELF
V gene: TRBV10-2
J gene: TRBJ2-2

CDR3 protein: ASSDGTGGNQPQH
V gene: TRBV6-4
J gene: TRBJ1-5

CDR3 protein: ASSQGAGSGETQY
V gene: TRBV4-1
J gene: TRBJ2-5

CDR3 protein: ASSLESSGRLDTQY
V gene: TRBV5-4
J gene: TRBJ2-3

CDR3 protein: ASSFGRTEQY
V gene: TRBV5-4
J gene: TRBJ2-7

CDR3 protein: ASSPGATDTQY
V gene: TRBV6-5
J gene: TRBJ2-3

CDR3 protein: ASSYREGGNEQF
V gene: TRBV6-5
J gene: TRBJ2-1

CDR3 protein: ASRQHGTANTGELF
V gene: TRBV19
J gene: TRBJ2-2

CDR3 protein: ASSWTSVGDTQY
V gene: TRBV5-6
J gene: TRBJ2-3

CDR3 protein: ASSSPAGSRSNEQF
V gene: TRBV7-9
J gene: TRBJ2-1

CDR3 protein: ASSVGQGNTEAF
V gene: TRBV5-1
J gene: TRBJ1-1

CDR3 protein: ASSAGQARELF
V gene: TRBV19
J gene: TRBJ2-2

CDR3 protein: ASSAGKNTEAF
V gene: TRBV9
J gene: TRBJ1-1

CDR3 protein: ASSEWSSVGDTQY
V gene: TRBV25-1
J gene: TRBJ2-3

CDR3 protein: ASSLEVLPGLNTEAF
V gene: TRBV7-9
J gene: TRBJ1-1

CDR3 protein: ASSPRAGGFTGELF
V gene: TRBV7-9
J gene: TRBJ2-2

CDR3 protein: ASSLNTEAF
V gene: TRBV11-2
J gene: TRBJ1-1

CDR3 protein: ASSATGTGIEAF
V gene: TRBV7-9
J gene: TRBJ1-1

CDR3 protein: ASSPWTAGKTDTQY
V gene: TRBV11-2
J gene: TRBJ2-3

CDR3 protein: ASSYSSSGGLETQY
V gene: TRBV6-5
J gene: TRBJ2-5

CDR3 protein: ASMGLSGTYEQY
V gene: TRBV2
J gene: TRBJ2-7